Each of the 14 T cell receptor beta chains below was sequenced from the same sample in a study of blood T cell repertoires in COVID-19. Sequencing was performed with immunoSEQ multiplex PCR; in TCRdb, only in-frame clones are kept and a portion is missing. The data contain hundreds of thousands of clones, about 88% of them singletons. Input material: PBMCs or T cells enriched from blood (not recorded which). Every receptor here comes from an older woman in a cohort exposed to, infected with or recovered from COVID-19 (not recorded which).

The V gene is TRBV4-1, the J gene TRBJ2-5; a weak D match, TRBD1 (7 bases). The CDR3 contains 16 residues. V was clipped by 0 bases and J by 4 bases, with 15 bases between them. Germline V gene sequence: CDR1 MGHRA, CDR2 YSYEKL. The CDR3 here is CASSQDRQGGLETQYF. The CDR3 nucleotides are TGCGCCAGCAGCCAAGATCGACAGGGAGGTCTAGAGACCCAGTACTTC.

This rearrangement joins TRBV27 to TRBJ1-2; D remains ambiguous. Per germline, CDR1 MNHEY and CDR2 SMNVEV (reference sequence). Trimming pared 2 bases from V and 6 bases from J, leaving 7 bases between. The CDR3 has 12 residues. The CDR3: CASSLGGDGYTF. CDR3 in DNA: TGTGCCAGCAGTTTAGGCGGAGATGGCTACACCTTC.

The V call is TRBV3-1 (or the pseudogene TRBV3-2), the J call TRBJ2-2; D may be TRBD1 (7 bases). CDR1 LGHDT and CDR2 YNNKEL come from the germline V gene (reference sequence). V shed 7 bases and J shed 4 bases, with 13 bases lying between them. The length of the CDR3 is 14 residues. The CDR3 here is CASNSRGATGELFF. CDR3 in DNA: TGTGCCAGCAACTCCAGGGGGGCCACCGGGGAGCTGTTTTTT.

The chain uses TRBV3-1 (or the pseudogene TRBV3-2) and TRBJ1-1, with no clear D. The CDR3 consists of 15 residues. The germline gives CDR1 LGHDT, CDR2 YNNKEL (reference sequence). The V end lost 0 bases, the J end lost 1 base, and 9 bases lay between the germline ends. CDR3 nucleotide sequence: TGTGCCAGCAGCCAAGACGTGGGCAAGAACACTGAAGCTTTCTTT. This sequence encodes CASSQDVGKNTEAFF.

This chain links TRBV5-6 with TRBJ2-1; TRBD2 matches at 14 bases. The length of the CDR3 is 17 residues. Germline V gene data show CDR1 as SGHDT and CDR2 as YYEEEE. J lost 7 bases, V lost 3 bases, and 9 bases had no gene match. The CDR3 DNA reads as TGTGCCAGCAGCTCTACCGGACTAGCGGGAGGATGGAATGAGCAGTTCTTC. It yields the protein CASSSTGLAGGWNEQFF.

In nucleotides, the CDR3 is TGTGCCAGCAGCCGGACAGGGGCCTCCAACACTGAAGCTTTCTTT. Translating gives CASSRTGASNTEAFF. The gene calls are TRBV7-3 and TRBJ1-1; 9 bases are shared with TRBD1. Germline V CDR1 and CDR2: SGHTA, FQGTGA. The CDR3 runs to 15 residues. V lost 5 bases to trimming and J lost 2 bases; unmatched junction nucleotides: 6.

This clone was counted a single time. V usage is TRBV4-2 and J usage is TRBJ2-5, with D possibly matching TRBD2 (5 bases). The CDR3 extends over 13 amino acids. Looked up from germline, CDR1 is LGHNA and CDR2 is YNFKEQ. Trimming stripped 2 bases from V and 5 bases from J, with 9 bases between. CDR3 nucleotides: TGTGCCAGCAGCCAAATAGGACTGGAGACCCAGTACTTC. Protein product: CASSQIGLETQYF.

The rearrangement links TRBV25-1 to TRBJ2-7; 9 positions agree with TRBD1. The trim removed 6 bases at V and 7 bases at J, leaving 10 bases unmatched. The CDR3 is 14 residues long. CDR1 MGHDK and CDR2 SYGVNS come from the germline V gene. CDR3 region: CASRDRGLLGEQYF. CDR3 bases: TGTGCCAGCAGGGACAGGGGTCTACTTGGGGAGCAGTACTTC.

The CDR3 nucleotides are TGTGCCAGCAGTTTAGAGATGGCCCCGGGCATATATTTT. It codes for CASSLEMAPGIYF. V and J are TRBV12-3 or TRBV12-4 and TRBJ1-3; D is undetermined. The V and J ends lost 1 base and 12 bases respectively, with 13 bases between them. The CDR3 spans 13 residues.

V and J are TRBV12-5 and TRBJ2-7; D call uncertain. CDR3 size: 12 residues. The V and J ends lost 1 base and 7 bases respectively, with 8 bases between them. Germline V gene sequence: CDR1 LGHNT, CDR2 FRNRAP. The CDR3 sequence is CASGLDWREQYF. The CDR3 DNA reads TGTGCTAGTGGTTTGGACTGGAGAGAGCAGTACTTC.

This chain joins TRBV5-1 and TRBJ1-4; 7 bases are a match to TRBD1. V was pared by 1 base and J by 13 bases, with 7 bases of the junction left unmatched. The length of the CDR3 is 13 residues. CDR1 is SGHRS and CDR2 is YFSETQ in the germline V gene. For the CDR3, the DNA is TGCGCCAGCAGCTTGACCGGGACAGCCTCACTGTTTTTT. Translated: CASSLTGTASLFF.

In nucleotides, the CDR3 is TGTGCCTGGAGTTTTTCCCGGAGAAATGAAAAACTGTTTTTT. Residues: CAWSFSRRNEKLFF. This sequence joins TRBV30 and TRBJ1-4; D is undetermined. The CDR3 covers 14 residues. CDR1 is GTSNPN, CDR2 SVGIG, per germline (reference sequence). Deletions cut 2 bases from V and 5 bases from J, with 12 bases between.

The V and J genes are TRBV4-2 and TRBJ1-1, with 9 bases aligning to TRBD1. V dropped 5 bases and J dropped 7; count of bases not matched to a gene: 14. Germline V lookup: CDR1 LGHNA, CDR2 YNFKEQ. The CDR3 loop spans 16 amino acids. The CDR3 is CASSFGTTGGAGEAFF. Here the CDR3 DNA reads TGTGCCAGCAGCTTTGGAACTACAGGGGGCGCAGGTGAAGCTTTCTTT.

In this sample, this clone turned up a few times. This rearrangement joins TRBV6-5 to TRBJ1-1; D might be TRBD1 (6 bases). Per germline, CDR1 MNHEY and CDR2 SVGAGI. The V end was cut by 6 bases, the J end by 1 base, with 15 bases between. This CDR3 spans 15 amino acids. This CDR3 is CASRLRQETNTEAFF. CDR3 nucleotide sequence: TGTGCCAGCAGGCTGCGACAGGAAACGAACACTGAAGCTTTCTTT.